Below, 24 T cell receptor beta chains from the same sample are listed, as sequenced in a study of low-dose radiotherapy and immunotherapy resistance in tumors. A roughly 20-cycle PCR with a constant-region primer and V-primer adapter amplified TCRs. TCRdb re-called the reads through MiXCR, storing one row per CDR3 protein. The data hold under 60,000 distinct CDR3 sequences, with roughly 12% observed a single time. Indicated time point: before trial treatment. The sample was PBMCs, taken before treatment. The receptors here all came from a female donor with ovarian cancer.

This clonotype was seen ten or more times. The chain combines TRBV3-1 with TRBJ1-1; D gene uncertain. CDR3 length: 15 amino acids. The germline V gene has CDR1 LGHDT and CDR2 YNNKEL (reference sequence). With 3 bases removed from V and 0 bases from J, the gap between germline ends came to 11 bases. CDR3 sequence reads: CASSHPIGVNTEAFF. CDR3 DNA sequence: TGTGCCAGCAGCCACCCCATCGGGGTGAACACTGAAGCTTTCTTT.

This clonotype came up many times. The rearrangement uses TRBV27 and TRBJ2-2, with 7 bases lining up with TRBD1. CDR3 size: 15 residues. V trimming: 3 bases; J trimming: 4 bases; junction bases outside the gene matches: 5. CDR1 is MNHEY and CDR2 is SMNVEV in the germline V gene (reference sequence). The CDR3 DNA is TGTGCCAGCAGTTTTAAGGGGGCTGGCACCGGGGAGCTGTTTTTT. Its protein is CASSFKGAGTGELFF.

This clonotype was detected ten times or more. The V gene is TRBV11-2, the J gene TRBJ2-7; 8 nucleotides agree with TRBD1. Trimming at V came to 5 bases and at J to 3 bases, leaving 6 bases not matched to a gene. The CDR3 spans 14 residues. Germline V CDR1 and CDR2: SGHAT, FQNNGV. The CDR3: CASSANRGDYEQYF. CDR3 coding DNA: TGTGCCAGCAGCGCAAACAGGGGGGACTACGAGCAGTACTTC.

The gene calls are TRBV20-1 and TRBJ2-2, with D uncertain. This CDR3 contains 12 residues. The germline V and J ends were trimmed by 1 base and 8 bases, with 8 bases remaining between them. Per germline, CDR1 DFQATT and CDR2 SNEGSKA (reference sequence). CDR3 sequence reads: CSARGNGGELFF. For the CDR3, the DNA is TGCAGTGCTAGAGGGAATGGAGGGGAGCTGTTTTTT.

The chain joins TRBV29-1 to TRBJ2-3; the match to TRBD1 covers 10 bases. The CDR3 length is 13 residues. The germline CDR1 and CDR2 sequences are SQVTM and ANQGSEA. The trim removed 7 bases at V and 4 bases at J, leaving 5 bases unmatched. The CDR3 loop reads CSAVGQGPDTQYF. In DNA form, the CDR3 reads TGCAGCGCTGTGGGACAGGGGCCAGATACGCAGTATTTT.

This clonotype was recorded a few times. The chain has TRBV20-1 and TRBJ2-1; 11 nucleotides line up with TRBD2. Germline V lookup: CDR1 DFQATT, CDR2 SNEGSKA (reference sequence). After removal of 6 bases from V and 3 bases from J, the junction contained 10 bases not matched to a gene. The CDR3 spans 16 residues. As DNA, the CDR3 is TGCAGTGCCAGGCCGGGACTAGCGGACTTCTACAATGAGCAGTTCTTC. It yields the protein CSARPGLADFYNEQFF.

With regard to this clonotype: Given a far larger clone just one base away, this is likely a sequencing read error. The J gene is TRBJ2-5, the V gene TRBV5-1, with TRBD1 as a possible D gene (6 bases). Germline V gene sequence: CDR1 SGHRS, CDR2 YFSETQ. V was shortened by 0 bases and J by 11 bases, with 20 bases between the two germline ends. CDR3 size: 15 residues. CDR3 residues: CASSLEGTSYNEQYF. DNA for the CDR3: TGCGCCAGCAGCTTGGAAGGGACATCCTACAATGAGCAGTACTTC. Full variable domain (outside the CDR3, taken from reference TRBV5-1 and TRBJ2-5): KAGVTQTPRYLIKTRGQQVTLSCSPISGHRSVSWYQQTPGQGLQFLFEYFSETQRNKGNFPGRFSGRQFSNSRSEMNVSTLELGDSALYLCASSLEGTSYNEQYFGPGTRLLVL.

This clonotype came up many times. The chain carries TRBV12-3 or TRBV12-4 and TRBJ2-7; maybe TRBD2 (5 bases). The CDR3 is 11 amino acids. V lost 5 bases, J lost 4 bases, and 6 bases lay in between. CDR3 nucleotide sequence: TGTGCCAGCAGTCGAGGGTACGAGCAGTACTTC. Its translation: CASSRGYEQYF.

This clonotype was detected ten times or more. V is TRBV7-8 and J is TRBJ1-1; 8 positions agree with TRBD1. This CDR3 comprises 16 residues. With V trimmed by 1 base and J by 6 bases, 10 bases remained unmatched. CDR1 and CDR2 from the germline V gene are SGHVS and FQNEAQ. The CDR3 region is CASSLDGQGFRAEAFF. The CDR3 nucleotides read TGTGCCAGCAGCTTAGACGGACAGGGATTTCGGGCTGAAGCTTTCTTT.

At least ten counts were recorded for this clonotype. The CDR3 sequence is CASSELAGGGETQYF. DNA of the CDR3: TGTGCCAGCAGCGAACTAGCGGGGGGCGGGGAGACCCAGTACTTC. The V gene is TRBV11-2, the J gene TRBJ2-5, with 12 bases lining up with TRBD2. The CDR3 spans 15 residues. Looked up from germline, CDR1 is SGHAT and CDR2 is FQNNGV. The V gene end was trimmed by 5 bases and the J gene end by 5 bases; junction bases not matched to a gene: 6. Full variable domain (outside the CDR3, taken from reference TRBV11-2 and TRBJ2-5): EAGVAQSPRYKIIEKRQSVAFWCNPISGHATLYWYQQILGQGPKLLIQFQNNGVVDDSQLPKDRFSAERLKGVDSTLKIQPAKLEDSAVYLCASSELAGGGETQYFGPGTRLLVL.

In its sample, this clonotype was seen many times. The genes are TRBV6-2 or TRBV6-3 and TRBJ2-1; 12 bases are a match to TRBD2. V gave up 0 bases and J gave up 8 bases; unmatched junction bases: 20. CDR1 is MNHEY, CDR2 SVGEGT, per germline. The CDR3 covers 21 residues. CDR3 sequence (DNA): TGTGCCAGCAGTTACTCGATCTTCACCCCGGCGGCTAGCGGGAGGGTAGATGAGCAGTTCTTC. Its translation is CASSYSIFTPAASGRVDEQFF.

This clonotype was recorded at least ten times. This chain uses TRBV7-8 with TRBJ1-5; 11 bases are a match to TRBD1. The CDR3 extends over 16 amino acids. CDR1 is SGHVS, CDR2 FQNEAQ, per germline. Losses at the gene ends were 3 bases for V and 7 bases for J; bases not matched to a gene: 8. Here the CDR3 reads CASSFLNWTGGQPQHF. The DNA of the CDR3 is TGTGCCAGCAGCTTCCTGAATTGGACAGGGGGCCAGCCCCAGCATTTT. Full variable domain (rest looked up from reference TRBV7-8 and TRBJ1-5): GAGVSQSPRYKVAKRGQDVALRCDPISGHVSLFWYQQALGQGPEFLTYFQNEAQLDKSGLPSDRFFAERPEGSVSTLKIQRTQQEDSAVYLCASSFLNWTGGQPQHFGDGTRLSIL.

This clonotype was recorded at least ten times. The chain uses TRBV5-1 and TRBJ2-7, with D tentatively TRBD2 (5 bases). This CDR3 is built from 14 residues. Trimming stripped 4 bases from V and 9 bases from J, with 20 bases between. Germline V lookup: CDR1 SGHRS, CDR2 YFSETQ. CDR3 in DNA: TGCGCCAGCAGCAACACTCAAGAAGGACTCATGCAGTACTTC. This translates into CASSNTQEGLMQYF.

This clonotype has a count of ten or more. The chain carries TRBV20-1 and TRBJ2-5, with 10 bases aligning to TRBD2. This CDR3 contains 15 residues. CDR1 is DFQATT and CDR2 is SNEGSKA in the germline V gene (reference sequence). The V segment lost 1 base and the J segment 2 bases; nucleotides outside the gene matches: 4. The CDR3: CSARGPAGGQETQYF. The CDR3 DNA is TGCAGTGCTAGAGGTCCAGCGGGGGGGCAAGAGACCCAGTACTTC.

In this sample, this clonotype turned up many times. The V and J genes are TRBV2 and TRBJ2-7; TRBD2 is a possible D gene (7 bases). This CDR3 spans 15 amino acids. The V end was cut by 3 bases, the J end by 2 bases, with 14 bases between. CDR1 is SNHLY, CDR2 FYNNEI, per germline. In DNA, the CDR3 is TGTGCCAGCAGTGAGGGAGGGGGTAGGACCTACGAGCAGTACTTC. This gives the protein CASSEGGGRTYEQYF.

This clonotype was observed many times. The CDR3 sequence is CASKKASGTSWAGANVLTF. CDR3 bases: TGTGCCAGCAAAAAGGCTAGCGGGACTTCGTGGGCTGGGGCCAACGTCCTGACTTTC. The chain joins TRBV5-6 to TRBJ2-6; 9 bases match TRBD2. Per the germline V gene, CDR1 is SGHDT and CDR2 is YYEEEE. V lost 6 bases and J lost 2; bases outside the gene matches: 15. CDR3 length: 19 residues.

There are many counts of this clonotype. J is TRBJ1-6 and V is TRBV27; the D is unclear. CDR3 length: 15 amino acids. CDR1 and CDR2 (germline): MNHEY, SMNVEV (reference sequence). Trimming shortened V by 3 bases and J by 9 bases, and 15 bases separated the two germline ends. This CDR3 reads CASSLETHPISPLHF. The CDR3 bases are TGTGCCAGCAGTTTGGAGACCCATCCTATTTCACCCCTCCACTTT.

V is TRBV10-3 and J is TRBJ2-7; 14 bases are shared with TRBD2. This CDR3 is 14 amino acids long. With 6 bases clipped from V and 3 bases from J, the junction kept 1 base outside the gene matches. Germline assignment: CDR1 ENHRY and CDR2 SYGVKD. CDR3 amino acids: CAIRTSGGDYEQYF. CDR3 DNA: TGTGCCATCAGGACTAGCGGGGGGGACTACGAGCAGTACTTC.

The rearrangement joins TRBV28 to TRBJ2-5; D is undetermined. The V gene lost 3 bases and the J gene lost 4 bases, with 9 bases spanning the gap. The CDR3 has 13 residues. CDR1 is MDHEN and CDR2 is SYDVKM in the germline V gene. CDR3: CASSFGLSETQYF. In DNA, the CDR3 is TGTGCCAGCAGTTTTGGCCTCTCAGAGACCCAGTACTTC.

This clonotype was recorded at least ten times. J is TRBJ2-1 and V is TRBV6-2 or TRBV6-3, with 7 positions matching TRBD1. Germline loops: CDR1 MNHEY, CDR2 SVGEGT. The CDR3 is made up of 15 amino acids. J gave up 7 bases and V 6 bases, and 12 bases lay outside the gene matches. CDR3 nucleotide sequence: TGTGCCAGCAGGACTGCTGGGCAGGGGGTTAATGAGCAGTTCTTC. It codes for CASRTAGQGVNEQFF.

The sample holds many counts of this clonotype. Mismatch with germline at one junction end may stem from a read error. The chain is built from TRBV5-1 and TRBJ2-2; the match to TRBD1 covers 7 bases. The CDR3 has 15 amino acids. CDR1 is SGHRS, CDR2 YFSETQ, per germline. This CDR3 reads CASSLVQGNAGELFF. The DNA for the CDR3 is TGCGCCAGCAGCTTGGTACAGGGGAACGCCGGGGAGCTGTTTTTT. The full variable domain, its missing parts supplied by reference TRBV5-1 and TRBJ2-2, is KAGVTQTPRYLIKTRGQQVTLSCSPISGHRSVSWYQQTPGQGLQFLFEYFSETQRNKGNFPGRFSGRQFSNSRSEMNVSTLELGDSALYLCASSLVQGNAGELFFGEGSRLTVL.

This clonotype was observed many times. The chain carries TRBV6-5 and TRBJ1-1; TRBD1 might be the D (6 bases). V was shortened by 6 bases and J by 2 bases, with 16 bases between the two germline ends. The CDR3 spans 15 residues. CDR1 and CDR2 (germline): MNHEY, SVGAGI. The CDR3 DNA follows: TGTGCCAGCAGGATACATAGGACAGCCAACACTGAAGCTTTCTTT. Its protein is CASRIHRTANTEAFF.

This clonotype has a count of ten or more. The J gene is TRBJ1-1, the V gene TRBV7-9, with TRBD1 identical over 7 bases. The junction had 13 bases not matched to a gene; V was cut back by 6 bases and J by 3 bases. The CDR3 totals 16 residues. Germline V gene lookup returns CDR1 SEHNR and CDR2 FQNEAQ (reference sequence). The CDR3 nucleotides read TGTGCCAGCAGGTCTCAGGGGGGGTTGAGGTACACTGAAGCTTTCTTT. It specifies CASRSQGGLRYTEAFF.

V and J are TRBV28 and TRBJ1-4, with no clear D. Germline CDR1 MDHEN, CDR2 SYDVKM. Trimming stripped 5 bases from V and 7 bases from J, with 11 bases between. The CDR3 is made up of 13 amino acids. CDR3 nucleotide sequence: TGTGCCAGCAGTAAGCCGGGAACTGAAAAACTGTTTTTT. As protein: CASSKPGTEKLFF.